This T cell receptor (beta chain) comes out of a study of CD8 T cells in ankylosing spondylitis. Regarding the study as a whole: In ankylosing spondylitis patients, matched synovial fluid reportedly showed significant enrichment of disease-linked clones.

TCRdb analysed the 5' RACE reads with MiXCR anew, one entry per CDR3 protein. The table includes about 130,000 distinct CDR3 sequences, 6.5% to 9% detected once. This clonotype showed up many times. The antigen is unknown. The CDR3 extends over 16 amino acids. From germline, CDR1 is SEHNR and CDR2 FQNEAQ (reference sequence). V was pared by 6 bases and J by 0 bases, with 18 bases between. The source material was blood, either unsorted or a sorted T cell fraction (not recorded which). This receptor was identified in a male donor with ankylosing spondylitis or in good health (not recorded which). V is TRBV7-9 and J is TRBJ2-7; D perhaps matches TRBD2 (6 bases). The CDR3 here is CASRNPSGTVSYEQYF. CDR3 nucleotides: TGTGCCAGCAGAAATCCTTCCGGGACTGTCTCCTACGAGCAGTACTTC.